The 10 T cell receptor beta chains listed next were all sequenced from one sample in a study of cytomegalovirus exposure and HLA in healthy donors. It was with 60 Vbeta and 13 Jbeta primers that the PCR ran. Measured with immunoSEQ multiplex PCR; TCRdb has only the in-frame clones, and not every one. The sample contains approximately 160,000 clones, about 77% of which appear only once. Sequencing input: PBMCs. Receptors were obtained from a man in his late teens or twenties in good health and CMV-seropositive.

The J gene is TRBJ1-5, the V gene TRBV28; 10 bases are shared with TRBD1. The trim removed 10 bases at V and 3 bases at J, leaving 9 bases unmatched. The CDR3 spans 15 residues. Germline assignment: CDR1 MDHEN and CDR2 SYDVKM. CDR3 residues: CATGVGTGVNQPQHF. The CDR3 DNA reads as TGTGCCACTGGGGTAGGGACAGGGGTCAATCAGCCCCAGCATTTT.

J is TRBJ2-1 and V is TRBV27, with 11 bases fitting TRBD2. After removal of 6 bases from V and 7 bases from J, the junction contained 5 bases not matched to a gene. Germline-derived CDR1 and CDR2 are MNHEY and SMNVEV (reference sequence). The CDR3 spans 14 residues. Here the CDR3 DNA reads TGTGCCAGCAGGGATTTAGCGGGAGGGAATGAGCAGTTCTTC. Amino acid sequence: CASRDLAGGNEQFF.

This clone was observed once. The chain carries TRBV27 and TRBJ2-1; 11 bases map to TRBD2. The CDR3 contains 15 residues. Germline V gene lookup returns CDR1 MNHEY and CDR2 SMNVEV (reference sequence). Trimming took 5 bases from V and 5 from J; bases not matched to a gene: 5. CDR3 residues: CASSPGTSGNNEQFF. In DNA, the CDR3 is TGTGCCAGCAGTCCTGGGACTAGCGGCAACAATGAGCAGTTCTTC.

This clone occurred once. This rearrangement joins TRBV7-6 to TRBJ1-5, with TRBD1 as a possible D gene (5 bases). Germline lookup yields CDR1 SGHVS and CDR2 FNYEAQ. This CDR3 has 12 amino acids. Trimming stripped 5 bases from V and 7 bases from J, with 9 bases between. The DNA of the CDR3 is TGTGCCAGCAGCCAGGGCCTACAGCCCCAGCATTTT. This gives the protein CASSQGLQPQHF.

The V and J genes are TRBV27 and TRBJ2-1, with a weak D call TRBD2 (6 bases). Germline V gives CDR1 MNHEY, CDR2 SMNVEV (reference sequence). V was clipped by 2 bases and J by 3 bases, with 11 bases between them. The CDR3 length is 15 residues. The CDR3 loop reads CASSLLGAGYNEQFF. The CDR3 region has the DNA TGTGCCAGCAGTTTACTGGGAGCGGGCTACAATGAGCAGTTCTTC.

The chain combines TRBV28 with TRBJ1-1; a weak D match, TRBD1 (6 bases). Germline V gene lookup returns CDR1 MDHEN and CDR2 SYDVKM. There are 13 residues in the CDR3. V was clipped by 5 bases and J by 1 base, with 8 bases between them. This CDR3 reads CASSRTANTEAFF. DNA for the CDR3: TGTGCCAGCAGTCGGACAGCGAACACTGAAGCTTTCTTT.

This clone has a handful of counts. The genes are TRBV11-2 and TRBJ1-2, with D possibly being TRBD1 (5 bases). CDR3 length: 11 residues. Per germline, CDR1 SGHAT and CDR2 FQNNGV. Trimming removed 6 bases at V and 3 bases at J, with 5 bases between. The CDR3 nucleotides read TGTGCCAGCAGACAGGACTATGGCTACACCTTC. Protein product: CASRQDYGYTF.

This chain joins TRBV7-2 and TRBJ2-2; 11 nucleotides agree with TRBD1. Germline CDR1 reads SGHTA; CDR2 reads FQGNSA. The J segment lost 6 bases and the V segment lost 5 bases, leaving 5 bases of the junction unmatched. The CDR3 sequence is 15 residues long. For the CDR3, the DNA is TGTGCCAGCAGCCCCCGGACAGGGGGCGCCGGGGAGCTGTTTTTT. Its translation is CASSPRTGGAGELFF.

The rearrangement uses TRBV4-1 and TRBJ1-1; D gene ambiguous. Germline-derived CDR1 and CDR2 are MGHRA and YSYEKL. V lost 1 base and J 8 bases, leaving 11 bases between the germline ends. The CDR3 has 13 amino acids. This CDR3 reads CASSQAPPEEAFF. The DNA of the CDR3 is TGCGCCAGCAGCCAAGCCCCGCCTGAGGAAGCTTTCTTT.

This chain joins TRBV7-8 and TRBJ1-3, with TRBD1 matching 8 bases. This CDR3 has 16 residues. V was pared by 6 bases and J by 4 bases, with 11 bases of the junction left unmatched. Germline CDR1 is SGHVS and CDR2 is FQNEAQ. CDR3 in DNA: TGTGCCAGCAGACCTCCGGCAGGGGGCATAGGAAACACCATATATTTT. The encoded protein is CASRPPAGGIGNTIYF.